The T cell receptor (beta chain) described here comes from a study of CD4 and CD8 cells across lung adenocarcinoma regions. Donors had localized lung adenocarcinoma, a non-small cell lung cancer. TCRdb redid the calling of the PCR reads with MiXCR, one entry per CDR3 protein. In the table there are around 27,000 distinct CDR3 sequences, 50% of which are singletons. This clonotype was seen a handful of times. Germline V gene data show CDR1 as SGHDN and CDR2 as FVKESK. V was pared by 4 bases and J by 5 bases, with 10 bases between. The CDR3 has 13 residues. The receptor was derived from a male donor with lung adenocarcinoma. The CD4 and CD8 labels of this study may be unreliable. The sequencing sample was made of CD8+ T cells from the center of a lung tumor. The rearrangement links TRBV14 to TRBJ2-3; no firm D call. The CDR3 spells CASSRRFGDTQYF. CDR3 nucleotides: TGTGCCAGCAGCCGGCGATTCGGAGATACGCAGTATTTT.